A single sample is the source of the 3 T cell receptor beta chains below, sequenced in a study of CXCR3-negative and CXCR3-positive naive CD8 T cells. Each TRB cDNA library was prepared by 5' RACE (with UMI labels). TCRdb reanalyzed the 5' RACE reads and collapses them to one entry per CDR3 protein, without DNA. This sample's clone table lists around 140,000 distinct CDR3 sequences. Sequenced: naive CXCR3- CD8+ T cells from blood. The subset was: CD45RO-CCR7+CD27+CD95- naive CD8+ T cells lacking CXCR3 (TNR3-). These receptors originate from a human donor in good health. Some clones in this sample may be carry-over from other donors' samples.

The chain has TRBV12-3 or TRBV12-4 and TRBJ1-1; TCRdb lists TRBD1, though no DNA is available to test this call. The CDR3 spans 16 residues. CDR3 protein: CASSLALAGVNTEAFF.

The genes are TRBV12-3 or TRBV12-4 and TRBJ2-1. The CDR3 totals 12 residues. The CDR3 reads CASSLSPNEQFF.

The rearrangement joins TRBV9 to TRBJ2-2. The CDR3 extends over 11 amino acids. The germline V gene has CDR1 SGDLS and CDR2 YYNGEE. CDR3 residues: CASSVSGELFF.